This T cell receptor beta chain is from a study of identical twins. This CDR3 is built from 16 residues. CDR1 is SGHAT and CDR2 is FQNNGV in the germline V gene. V trimming: 5 bases; J trimming: 5 bases; junction bases outside the gene matches: 10. TCRdb independently ran MiXCR on the 5' RACE reads; one entry per CDR3 protein. The profile covers roughly 500,000 distinct CDR3 sequences, with 20% to 25% appearing a single time and 0.75% to 0.95% taken by the ten largest. The same sample was also studied in work on T cells expressing NK-cell markers.

This clonotype originated in a woman between 18 and 29 years old in good health. The chain combines TRBV11-2 with TRBJ2-2; 8 bases align to TRBD2. Sequenced material: CD4+ T cells sorted from blood. CDR3 sequence: CASSPGQRGGTGELFF. CDR3 nucleotide sequence: TGTGCCAGCAGCCCGGGCCAGCGCGGGGGGACCGGGGAGCTGTTTTTT.